This TCR beta chain was found in a study of blood T cell repertoires in COVID-19. The protocol was immunoSEQ multiplex PCR, while the TCRdb copy is restricted to in-frame clones and leaves out a portion. The table lists a few hundred thousand clones, around 85% of them singletons. Germline CDR1 is KGHDR and CDR2 is SFDVKD. The V and J ends lost 3 bases and 0 bases, in that order; junction bases with no gene match: 3. The CDR3 has 16 amino acids. What was sequenced was peripheral blood. This TCR was sampled from a woman younger than 30 with acute or convalescent COVID-19. The J gene is TRBJ1-1, the V gene TRBV24-1; 10 nucleotides agree with TRBD1. In DNA form, the CDR3 reads TGTGCCACCAGTGATGGGACAGGGGTTATGAACACTGAAGCTTTCTTT. Translating it yields CATSDGTGVMNTEAFF.